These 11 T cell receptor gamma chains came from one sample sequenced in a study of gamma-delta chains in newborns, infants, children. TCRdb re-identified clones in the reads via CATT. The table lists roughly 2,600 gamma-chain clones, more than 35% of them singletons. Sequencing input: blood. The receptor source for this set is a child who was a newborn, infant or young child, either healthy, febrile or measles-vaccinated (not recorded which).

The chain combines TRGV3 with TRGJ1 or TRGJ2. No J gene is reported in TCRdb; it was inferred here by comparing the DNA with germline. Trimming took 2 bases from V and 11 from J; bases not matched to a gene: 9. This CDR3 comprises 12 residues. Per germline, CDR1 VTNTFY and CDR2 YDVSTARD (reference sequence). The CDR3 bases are TGTGCCACCTGGGACACGGCCTTGGAGAAACTCTTT. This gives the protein CATWDTALEKLF.

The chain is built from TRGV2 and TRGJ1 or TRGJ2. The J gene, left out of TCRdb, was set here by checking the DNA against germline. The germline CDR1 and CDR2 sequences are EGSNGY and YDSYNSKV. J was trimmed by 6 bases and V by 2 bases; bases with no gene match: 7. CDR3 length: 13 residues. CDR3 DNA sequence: TGTGCCACCTGGGACGTGCTGGGTTATAAGAAACTCTTT. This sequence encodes CATWDVLGYKKLF.

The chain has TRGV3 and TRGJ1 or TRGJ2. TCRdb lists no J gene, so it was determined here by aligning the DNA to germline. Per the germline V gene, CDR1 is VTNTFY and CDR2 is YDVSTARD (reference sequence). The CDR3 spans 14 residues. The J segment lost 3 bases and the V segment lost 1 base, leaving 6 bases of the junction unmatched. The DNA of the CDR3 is TGTGCCACCTGGGACAGCCGGAGTTATTATAAGAAACTCTTT. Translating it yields CATWDSRSYYKKLF.

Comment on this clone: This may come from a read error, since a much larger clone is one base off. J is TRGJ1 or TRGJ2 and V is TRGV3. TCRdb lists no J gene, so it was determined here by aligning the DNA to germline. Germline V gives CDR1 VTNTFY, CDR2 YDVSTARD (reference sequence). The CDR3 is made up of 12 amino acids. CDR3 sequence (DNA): TGTGCCACCTGGTACAGGCCGGATGAGAAACTCTTT. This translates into CATWYRPDEKLF.

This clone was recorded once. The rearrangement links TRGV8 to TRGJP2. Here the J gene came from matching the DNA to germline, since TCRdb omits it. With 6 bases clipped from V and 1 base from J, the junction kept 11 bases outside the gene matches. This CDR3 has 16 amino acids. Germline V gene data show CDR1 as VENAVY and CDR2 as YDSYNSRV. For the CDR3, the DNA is TGTGCCACCTGGCTAGATTCTTCTAGTAGTGATTGGATCAAGACGTTT. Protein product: CATWLDSSSSDWIKTF.

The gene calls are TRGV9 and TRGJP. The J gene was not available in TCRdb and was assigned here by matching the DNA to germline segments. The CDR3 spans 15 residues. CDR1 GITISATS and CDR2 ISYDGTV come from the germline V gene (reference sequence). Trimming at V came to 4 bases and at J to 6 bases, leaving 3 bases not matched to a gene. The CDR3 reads CALWEAELGKKIKVF. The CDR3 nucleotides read TGTGCCTTGTGGGAAGCAGAGTTGGGCAAAAAAATCAAGGTATTT.

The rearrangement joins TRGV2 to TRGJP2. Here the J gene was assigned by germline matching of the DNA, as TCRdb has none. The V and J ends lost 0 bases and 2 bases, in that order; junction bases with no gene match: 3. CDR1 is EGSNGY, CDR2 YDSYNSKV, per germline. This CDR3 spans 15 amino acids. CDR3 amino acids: CATWDGPSSDWIKTF. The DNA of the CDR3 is TGTGCCACCTGGGACGGGCCGAGTAGTGATTGGATCAAGACGTTT.

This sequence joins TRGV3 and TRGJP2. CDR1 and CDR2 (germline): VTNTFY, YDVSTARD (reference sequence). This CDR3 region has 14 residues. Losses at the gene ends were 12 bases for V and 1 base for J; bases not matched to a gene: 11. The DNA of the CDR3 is TGTGCCGCCTTTGACATTAGTAGTGATTGGATCAAGACGTTT. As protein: CAAFDISSDWIKTF.

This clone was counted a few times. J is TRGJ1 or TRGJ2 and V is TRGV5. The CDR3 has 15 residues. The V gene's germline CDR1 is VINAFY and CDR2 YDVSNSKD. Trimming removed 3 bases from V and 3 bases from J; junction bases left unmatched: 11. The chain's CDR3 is CATWDAAFFYYKKLF. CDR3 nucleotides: TGTGCCACCTGGGACGCCGCTTTCTTTTATTATAAGAAACTCTTT.

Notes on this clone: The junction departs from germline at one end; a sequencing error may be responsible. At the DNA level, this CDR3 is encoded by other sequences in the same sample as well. The CDR3 region is CATWDGSYYKKLF. CDR3 nucleotides: TGCGCCACCTGGGACGGGAGTTATTATAAGAAACTCTTT. The chain is built from TRGV2 and TRGJ1 or TRGJ2. TCRdb is silent on the J gene; assignment here came from matching the DNA to germline. This CDR3 has 13 residues. The V gene's germline CDR1 is EGSNGY and CDR2 YDSYNSKV.

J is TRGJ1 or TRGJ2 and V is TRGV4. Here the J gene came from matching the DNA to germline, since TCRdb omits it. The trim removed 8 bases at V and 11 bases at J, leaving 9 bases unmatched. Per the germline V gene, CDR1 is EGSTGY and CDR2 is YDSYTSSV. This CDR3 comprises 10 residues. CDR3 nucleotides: TGTGCCACCTTACAGAAGCAGAAACTCTTT. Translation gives CATLQKQKLF.